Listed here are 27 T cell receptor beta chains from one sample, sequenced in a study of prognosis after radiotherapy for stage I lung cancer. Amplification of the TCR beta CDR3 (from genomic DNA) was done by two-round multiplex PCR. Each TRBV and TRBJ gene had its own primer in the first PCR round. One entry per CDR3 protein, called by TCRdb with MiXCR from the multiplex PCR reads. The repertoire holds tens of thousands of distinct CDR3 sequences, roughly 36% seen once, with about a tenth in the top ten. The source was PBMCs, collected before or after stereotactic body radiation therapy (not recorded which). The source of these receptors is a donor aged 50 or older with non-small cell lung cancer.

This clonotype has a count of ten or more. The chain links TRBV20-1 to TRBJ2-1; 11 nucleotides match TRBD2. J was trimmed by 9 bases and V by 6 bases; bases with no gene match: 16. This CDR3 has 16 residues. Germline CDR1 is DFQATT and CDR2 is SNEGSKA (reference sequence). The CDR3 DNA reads TGCAGTGCGGGTCGTCGGGTTACTAGCGGGAGTGCTGAGCAGTTCTTC. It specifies CSAGRRVTSGSAEQFF.

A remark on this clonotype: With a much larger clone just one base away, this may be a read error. CDR3 protein: CACGQETQYF. CDR3 nucleotides: TGTGCCTGTGGCCAGGAGACCCAGTACTTC. This chain joins TRBV30 and TRBJ2-5, with D hard to call. This CDR3 has 10 amino acids. The V and J ends lost 6 bases and 5 bases respectively, with 7 bases between them. The germline CDR1 and CDR2 sequences are GTSNPN and SVGIG (reference sequence).

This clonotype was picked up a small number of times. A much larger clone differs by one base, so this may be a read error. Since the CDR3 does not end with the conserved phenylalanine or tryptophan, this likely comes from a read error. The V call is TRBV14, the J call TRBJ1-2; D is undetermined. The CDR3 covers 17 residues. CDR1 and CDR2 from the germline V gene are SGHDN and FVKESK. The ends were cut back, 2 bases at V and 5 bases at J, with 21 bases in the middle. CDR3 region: CASSQRRLGEPEYGYTS. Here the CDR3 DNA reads TGTGCCAGCAGCCAAAGACGGTTAGGAGAGCCCGAATATGGCTACACCTCC.

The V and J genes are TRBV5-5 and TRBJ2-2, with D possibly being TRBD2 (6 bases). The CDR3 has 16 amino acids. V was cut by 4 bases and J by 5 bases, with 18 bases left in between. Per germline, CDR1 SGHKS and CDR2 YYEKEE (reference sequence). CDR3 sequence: CASSVPGLRDTGELFF. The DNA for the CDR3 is TGTGCCAGCAGCGTTCCGGGACTGCGGGATACCGGGGAGCTGTTTTTT.

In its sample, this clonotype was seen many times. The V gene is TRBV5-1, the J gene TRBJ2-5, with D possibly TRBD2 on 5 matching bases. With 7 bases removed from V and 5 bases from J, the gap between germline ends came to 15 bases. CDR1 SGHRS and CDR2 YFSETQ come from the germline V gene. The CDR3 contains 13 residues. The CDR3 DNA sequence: TGCGCCAGCGCCAGCATGGGAGTGGAGACCCAGTACTTC. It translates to CASASMGVETQYF.

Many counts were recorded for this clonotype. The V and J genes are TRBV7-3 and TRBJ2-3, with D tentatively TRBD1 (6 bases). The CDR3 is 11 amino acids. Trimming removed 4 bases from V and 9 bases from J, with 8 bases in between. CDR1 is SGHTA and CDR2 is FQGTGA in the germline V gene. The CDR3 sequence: CASSSQGTQYF. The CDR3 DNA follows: TGTGCCAGCAGCTCGCAGGGGACGCAGTATTTT.

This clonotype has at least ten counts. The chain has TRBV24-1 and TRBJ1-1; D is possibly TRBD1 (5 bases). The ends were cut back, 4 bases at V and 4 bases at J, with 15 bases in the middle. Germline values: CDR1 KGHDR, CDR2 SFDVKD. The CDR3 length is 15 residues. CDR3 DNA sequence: TGTGCCACCAGTGACCATGGGGAAGGGGTCACTGAAGCTTTCTTT. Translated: CATSDHGEGVTEAFF.

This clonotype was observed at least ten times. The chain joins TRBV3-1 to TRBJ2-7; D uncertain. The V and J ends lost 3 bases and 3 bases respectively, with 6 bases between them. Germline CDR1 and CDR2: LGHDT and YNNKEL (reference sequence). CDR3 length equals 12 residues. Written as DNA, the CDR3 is TGTGCCAGCAGCCAGGTAAACTACGAGCAGTACTTC. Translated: CASSQVNYEQYF.

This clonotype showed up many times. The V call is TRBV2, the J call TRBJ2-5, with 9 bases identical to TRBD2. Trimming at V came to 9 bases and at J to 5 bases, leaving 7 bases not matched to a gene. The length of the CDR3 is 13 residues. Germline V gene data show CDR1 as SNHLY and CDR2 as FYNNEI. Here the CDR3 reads CASSGRLPETQYF. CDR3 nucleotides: TGTGCCAGTAGCGGGAGACTTCCGGAGACCCAGTACTTC.

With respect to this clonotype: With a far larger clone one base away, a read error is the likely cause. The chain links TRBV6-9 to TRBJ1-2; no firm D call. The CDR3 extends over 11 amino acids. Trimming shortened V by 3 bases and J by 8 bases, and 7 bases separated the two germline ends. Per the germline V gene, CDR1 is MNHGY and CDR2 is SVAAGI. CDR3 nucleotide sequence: TGTGCCAGCAGTTACCAAGGCGGCTACACCTTC. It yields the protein CASSYQGGYTF.

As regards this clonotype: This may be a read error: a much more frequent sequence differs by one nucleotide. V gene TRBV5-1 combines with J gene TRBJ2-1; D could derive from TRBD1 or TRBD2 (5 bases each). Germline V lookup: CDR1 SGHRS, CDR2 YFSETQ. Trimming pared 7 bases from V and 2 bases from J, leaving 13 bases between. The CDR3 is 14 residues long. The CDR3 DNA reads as TGCGCCAGCTCGTACGGGGCCCCCTACAATGAGCAGTTCTTC. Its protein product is CASSYGAPYNEQFF. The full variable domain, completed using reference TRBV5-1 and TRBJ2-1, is KAGVTQTPRYLIKTRGQQVTLSCSPISGHRSVSWYQQTPGQGLQFLFEYFSETQRNKGNFPGRFSGRQFSNSRSEMNVSTLELGDSALYLCASSYGAPYNEQFFGPGTRLTVL.

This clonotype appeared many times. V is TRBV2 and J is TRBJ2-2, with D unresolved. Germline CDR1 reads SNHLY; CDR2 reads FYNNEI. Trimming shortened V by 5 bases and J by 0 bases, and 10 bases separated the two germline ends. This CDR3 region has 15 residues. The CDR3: CASSLLGPNTGELFF. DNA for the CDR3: TGTGCCAGCAGTTTACTTGGGCCGAACACCGGGGAGCTGTTTTTT.

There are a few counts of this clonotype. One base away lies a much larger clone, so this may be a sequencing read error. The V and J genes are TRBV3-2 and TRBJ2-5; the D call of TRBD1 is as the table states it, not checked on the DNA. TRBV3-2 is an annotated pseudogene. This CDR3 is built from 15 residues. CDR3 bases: TGTGCCAGCAGCCCCGGGTGGTCTAGCCAAGAGACCCAGTACTTC. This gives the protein CASSPGWSSQETQYF.

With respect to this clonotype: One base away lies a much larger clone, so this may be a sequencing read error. The CDR3 is CASSGGTGSLTTWELFF. In DNA form, the CDR3 reads TGTGCCAGCAGCGGGGGGACAGGCAGTTTGACAACCTGGGAGCTGTTTTTT. The V call is TRBV5-4, the J call TRBJ2-2, with 8 bases that match TRBD1. The CDR3 sequence is 17 residues long. With 4 bases clipped from V and 9 bases from J, the junction kept 17 bases outside the gene matches. CDR1 and CDR2 (germline): SGHNT, YYREEE (reference sequence).

This chain's CDR3 is CASSLVFTSSYNEQFF. CDR3 nucleotide sequence: TGTGCCAGCAGCTTGGTATTCACGAGCTCCTACAATGAGCAGTTCTTC. The genes are TRBV5-4 and TRBJ2-1, with D unresolved. CDR3 length: 16 residues. Germline V CDR1 and CDR2: SGHNT, YYREEE (reference sequence). The ends were cut back, 0 bases at V and 0 bases at J, with 10 bases in the middle.

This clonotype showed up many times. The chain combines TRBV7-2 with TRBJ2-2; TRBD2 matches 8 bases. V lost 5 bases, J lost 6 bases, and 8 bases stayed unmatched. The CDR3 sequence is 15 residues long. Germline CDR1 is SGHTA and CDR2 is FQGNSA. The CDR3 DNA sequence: TGTGCCAGCAGCCCTGACCAGCGGGAGTCCGGGGAGCTGTTTTTT. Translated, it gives CASSPDQRESGELFF.

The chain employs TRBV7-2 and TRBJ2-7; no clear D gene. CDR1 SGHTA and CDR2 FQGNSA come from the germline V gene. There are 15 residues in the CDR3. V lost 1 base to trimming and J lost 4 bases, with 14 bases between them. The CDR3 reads CASSLVLVRSYEQYF. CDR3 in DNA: TGTGCCAGCAGCTTAGTCCTGGTTCGGTCTTACGAGCAGTACTTC.

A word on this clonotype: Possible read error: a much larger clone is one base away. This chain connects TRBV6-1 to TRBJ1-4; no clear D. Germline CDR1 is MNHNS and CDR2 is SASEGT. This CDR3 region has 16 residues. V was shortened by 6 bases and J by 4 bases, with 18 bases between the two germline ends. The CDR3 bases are TGTGCCAGCAGACTAGGACTCTTCGTGGGTAATGAAAAACTGTTTTTT. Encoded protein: CASRLGLFVGNEKLFF.

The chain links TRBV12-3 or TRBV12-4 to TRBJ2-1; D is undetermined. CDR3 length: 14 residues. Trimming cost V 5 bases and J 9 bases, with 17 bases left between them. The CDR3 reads CASSAGDFVREQFF. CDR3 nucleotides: TGTGCCAGCAGTGCCGGTGACTTCGTGCGTGAGCAGTTCTTC.

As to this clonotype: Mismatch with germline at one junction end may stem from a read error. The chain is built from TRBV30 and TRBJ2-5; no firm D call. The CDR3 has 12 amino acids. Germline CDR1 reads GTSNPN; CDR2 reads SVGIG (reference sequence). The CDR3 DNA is TGTGCCTGGAGTGTGTACCAAGAGACACAGTACTTC. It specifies CAWSVYQETQYF. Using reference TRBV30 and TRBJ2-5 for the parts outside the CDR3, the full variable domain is SQTIHQWPATLVQPVGSPLSLECTVEGTSNPNLYWYRQAAGRGLQLLFYSVGIGQISSEVPQNLSASRPQDRQFILSSKKLLLSDSGFYLCAWSVYQETQYFGPGTRLLVL.

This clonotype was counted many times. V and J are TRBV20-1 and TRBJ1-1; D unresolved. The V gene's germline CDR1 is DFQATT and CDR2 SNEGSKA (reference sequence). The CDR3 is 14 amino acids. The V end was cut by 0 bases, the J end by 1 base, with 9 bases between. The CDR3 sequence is CSARDRTTNTEAFF. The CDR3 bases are TGCAGTGCTAGAGATCGGACTACGAACACTGAAGCTTTCTTT.

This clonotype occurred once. The CDR3 region has the DNA TGCGCCAGCAGCTGGTCGGGAGGGAGCACAGATACGCAGTATTTT. Its translation: CASSWSGGSTDTQYF. The chain combines TRBV5-1 with TRBJ2-3; 8 bases fit TRBD2. The V segment lost 3 bases and the J segment 0 bases; nucleotides outside the gene matches: 3. The CDR3 has 15 residues. Per the germline V gene, CDR1 is SGHRS and CDR2 is YFSETQ. Variable domain in full (rest from reference TRBV5-1 and TRBJ2-3): KAGVTQTPRYLIKTRGQQVTLSCSPISGHRSVSWYQQTPGQGLQFLFEYFSETQRNKGNFPGRFSGRQFSNSRSEMNVSTLELGDSALYLCASSWSGGSTDTQYFGPGTRLTVL.

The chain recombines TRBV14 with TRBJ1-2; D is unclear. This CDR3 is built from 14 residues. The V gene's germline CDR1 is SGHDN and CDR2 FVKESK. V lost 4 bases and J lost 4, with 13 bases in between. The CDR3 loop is CASSPRNSGYGYTF. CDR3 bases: TGTGCCAGCAGCCCCCGCAACTCCGGCTATGGCTACACCTTC.

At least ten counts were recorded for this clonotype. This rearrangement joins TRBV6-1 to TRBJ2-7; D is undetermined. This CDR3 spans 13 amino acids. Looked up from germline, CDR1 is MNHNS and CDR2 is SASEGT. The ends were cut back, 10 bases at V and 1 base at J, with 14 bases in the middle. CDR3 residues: CATKVKGSYEQYF. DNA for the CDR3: TGTGCCACCAAGGTCAAAGGGTCCTACGAGCAGTACTTC.

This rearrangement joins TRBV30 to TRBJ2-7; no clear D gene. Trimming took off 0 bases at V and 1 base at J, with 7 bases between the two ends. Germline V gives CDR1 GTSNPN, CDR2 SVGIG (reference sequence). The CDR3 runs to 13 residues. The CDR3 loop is CAWSVGLSYEQYF. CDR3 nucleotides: TGTGCCTGGAGTGTAGGGCTGTCCTACGAGCAGTACTTC.

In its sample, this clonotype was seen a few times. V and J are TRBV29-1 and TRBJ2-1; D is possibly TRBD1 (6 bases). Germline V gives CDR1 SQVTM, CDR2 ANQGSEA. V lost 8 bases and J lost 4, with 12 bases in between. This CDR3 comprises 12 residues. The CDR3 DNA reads TGCAGCACGGTAGGGGGATACAATGAGCAGTTCTTC. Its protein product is CSTVGGYNEQFF.

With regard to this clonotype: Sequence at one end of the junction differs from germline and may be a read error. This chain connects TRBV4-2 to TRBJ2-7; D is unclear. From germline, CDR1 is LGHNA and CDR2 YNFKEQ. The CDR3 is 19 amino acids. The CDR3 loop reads CASSQDGARHLPSCHEHYF. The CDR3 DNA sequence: TGTGCCAGCAGCCAAGACGGAGCACGACACTTACCCTCCTGCCACGAGCATTACTTC.